The clone carrying this T cell receptor beta chain was found many times. Its antigen is unidentified. This sample is drawn from a study of naive and memory T cell subsets. The V gene's germline CDR1 is MNHEY and CDR2 SMNVEV (reference sequence). V was clipped by 3 bases and J by 0 bases, with 12 bases between them. The CDR3 totals 17 residues. The beta constant-region primer was an equimolar mix of two oligonucleotides covering TRBC1 and TRBC2. TCRdb re-called the UMI-ligation and nested PCR reads with MiXCR, one entry per CDR3 protein. Counted here are around 90,000 distinct CDR3 sequences, 7% occurring once; the ten biggest clones make up 1.6%. CD8 T cells were positively selected from what remained after CD4 positive selection. Broader study findings: Over 95% of naive TCR sequences appeared only once after error correction, unlike memory subsets. From naive to CM, EM and EMRA, diversity decreased and Gini increased.

This TCR was sampled from a human donor in good health. This chain uses TRBV27 with TRBJ2-6; D gene unclear. Sequencing input: central memory CD4+ T cells from blood. This chain's CDR3 is CASSFRPASSGANVLTF. CDR3 bases: TGTGCCAGCAGTTTTCGACCGGCCAGCTCTGGGGCCAACGTCCTGACTTTC.